The 8 T cell receptor beta chains listed next were all sequenced from one sample in a study of CD8+ T cells in alopecia areata. cDNA prepared by RNA extraction and subsequent reverse transcription served as the template for sequencing. Libraries were prepared by immunoSEQ multiplex PCR; TCRdb keeps only in-frame clonotypes and omits some of them. The sample yields tens of thousands of clones, about 30% seen once. Treatment of the sample: oral pan-JAK inhibitor, 5-10 mg twice daily. The sequences come from CD8+ T cells sorted from blood, collected at week 4, from a patient treated with tofacitinib. The receptors were sampled from a human donor with alopecia areata.

This clone is categorized as medium-sized. The chain combines TRBV7-2 with TRBJ2-7; tentatively, D is TRBD2 (6 bases). CDR3 length: 14 residues. The germline V gene encodes CDR1 SGHTA and CDR2 FQGNSA. Between the trimmed V and J ends, which lost 1 base and 2 bases, there was a span of 9 bases. CDR3 sequence reads: CASSLEASAYEQYF. CDR3 coding DNA: TGTGCCAGCAGCTTAGAGGCTAGCGCCTACGAGCAGTACTTC.

The chain carries TRBV4-2 and TRBJ2-7; D remains ambiguous. The germline gives CDR1 LGHNA, CDR2 YNFKEQ. V lost 1 base to trimming and J lost 2 bases, with 6 bases between them. The CDR3 consists of 13 residues. The CDR3 nucleotides are TGTGCCAGCAGCCAAGGGACCCCCTACGAGCAGTACTTC. This translates into CASSQGTPYEQYF.

In its sample, this clone was seen a few times. CDR3: CASGGTSPFEQYF. CDR3 bases: TGTGCCAGCGGTGGGACTAGCCCCTTCGAGCAGTACTTC. This sequence joins TRBV2 and TRBJ2-7, with 9 positions matching TRBD2. V lost 8 bases and J lost 6; bases outside the gene matches: 8. Germline V gene data show CDR1 as SNHLY and CDR2 as FYNNEI. This CDR3 region has 13 residues.

The rearrangement uses TRBV29-1 and TRBJ1-1; D may be TRBD1 (6 bases). CDR1 is SQVTM and CDR2 is ANQGSEA in the germline V gene. There are 12 residues in the CDR3. V was cut by 7 bases and J by 1 base, with 10 bases left in between. CDR3 DNA: TGCAGCGCTCGGACAGCGAACACTGAAGCTTTCTTT. It specifies CSARTANTEAFF.

This chain joins TRBV7-9 and TRBJ2-7; 9 nucleotides match TRBD1. The ends lost 4 bases at V and 4 bases at J; junction bases unmatched: 5. Per the germline V gene, CDR1 is SEHNR and CDR2 is FQNEAQ (reference sequence). The CDR3 contains 14 residues. The CDR3 is CASSSSGQGYEQYF. CDR3 in DNA: TGTGCCAGCAGCTCCTCGGGACAGGGTTACGAGCAGTACTTC.

The V gene is TRBV30, the J gene TRBJ2-7; D ambiguous. This CDR3 is built from 11 residues. CDR1 and CDR2 from the germline V gene are GTSNPN and SVGIG (reference sequence). V shed 1 base and J shed 6 bases, with 7 bases lying between them. CDR3 nucleotide sequence: TGTGCCTGGAGTGAGGTGTCCGAGCAGTACTTC. Its translation: CAWSEVSEQYF.

The chain couples TRBV29-1 to TRBJ2-5; tentative D call: TRBD2 (6 bases). The germline V gene has CDR1 SQVTM and CDR2 ANQGSEA. The CDR3 has 11 residues. V was trimmed by 7 bases and J by 3 bases, leaving 9 bases between them. The CDR3 coding sequence is TGCAGCGCCCAGCGGGAAGAGACCCAGTACTTC. It yields the protein CSAQREETQYF.

This clone was seen only a few times. The chain combines TRBV29-1 with TRBJ2-1; 9 bases fit TRBD2. Germline CDR1 and CDR2: SQVTM and ANQGSEA. V shed 0 bases, J shed 7 bases, and the junction held 10 bases outside the gene matches. The CDR3 has 16 amino acids. The CDR3 DNA sequence: TGCAGCGTTGAAGATCGGGGAGCGGGAGGCCCTAATGAGCAGTTCTTC. Protein product: CSVEDRGAGGPNEQFF.